Sequencing of this TCR beta chain was carried out in a study of T cell responses to AZD1222 COVID-19 vaccine. CDR3 length: 19 residues. J gave up 3 bases and V 6 bases, and 17 bases lay outside the gene matches. Germline V gene sequence: CDR1 KGHSH, CDR2 LQKENI. TCRdb keeps only in-frame clones here, not all; method: immunoSEQ multiplex PCR. The sample contains around 140,000 clones, 65% to 90% of which appear only once. The sequence came from an adult who received the MenACWY meningococcal vaccine as a control. The chain links TRBV18 to TRBJ2-2; the match to TRBD1 covers 9 bases. The specimen was peripheral blood, collected 28 days after the second dose of the MenACWY control vaccine. In DNA, the CDR3 is TGTGCCAGCTCGCATCGCCCCCGGGACAGGGTCCAGGACACCGGGGAGCTGTTTTTT. It specifies CASSHRPRDRVQDTGELFF.